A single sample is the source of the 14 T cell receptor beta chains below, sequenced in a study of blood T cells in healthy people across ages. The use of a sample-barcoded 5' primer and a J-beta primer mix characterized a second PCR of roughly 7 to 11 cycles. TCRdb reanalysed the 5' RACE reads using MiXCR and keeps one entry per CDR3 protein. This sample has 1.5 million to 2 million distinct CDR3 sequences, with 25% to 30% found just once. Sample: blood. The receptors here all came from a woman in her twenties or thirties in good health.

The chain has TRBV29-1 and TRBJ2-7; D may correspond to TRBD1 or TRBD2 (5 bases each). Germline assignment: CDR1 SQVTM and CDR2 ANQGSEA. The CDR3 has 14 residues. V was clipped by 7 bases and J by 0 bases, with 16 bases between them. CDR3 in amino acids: CSAAGTVFSYEQYF. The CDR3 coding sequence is TGCAGCGCGGCCGGGACGGTTTTCTCCTACGAGCAGTACTTC.

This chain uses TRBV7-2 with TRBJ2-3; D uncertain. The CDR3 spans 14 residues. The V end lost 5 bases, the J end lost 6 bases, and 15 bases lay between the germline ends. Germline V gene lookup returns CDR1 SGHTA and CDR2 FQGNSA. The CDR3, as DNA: TGTGCCAGCAGCGTTACGGCCGGGCGGGATACGCAGTATTTT. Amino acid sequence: CASSVTAGRDTQYF.

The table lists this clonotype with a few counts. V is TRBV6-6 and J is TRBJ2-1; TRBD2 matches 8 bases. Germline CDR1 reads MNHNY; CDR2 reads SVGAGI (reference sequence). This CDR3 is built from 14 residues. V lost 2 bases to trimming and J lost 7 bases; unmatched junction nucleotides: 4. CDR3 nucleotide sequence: TGTGCCAGCAGTTACGTAGCGGGGTTGAATGAGCAGTTCTTC. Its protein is CASSYVAGLNEQFF.

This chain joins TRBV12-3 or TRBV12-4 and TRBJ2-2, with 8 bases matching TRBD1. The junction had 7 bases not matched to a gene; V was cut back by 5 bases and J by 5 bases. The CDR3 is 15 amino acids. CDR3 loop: CASSPKTGATGELFF. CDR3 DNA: TGTGCCAGCAGTCCCAAGACAGGGGCTACCGGGGAGCTGTTTTTT.

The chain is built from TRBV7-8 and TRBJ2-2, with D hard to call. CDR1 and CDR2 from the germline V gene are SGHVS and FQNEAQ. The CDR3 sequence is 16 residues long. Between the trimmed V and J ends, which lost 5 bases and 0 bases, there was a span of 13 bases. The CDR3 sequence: CASSTQALSNTGELFF. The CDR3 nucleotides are TGTGCCAGCAGCACCCAGGCACTTTCGAACACCGGGGAGCTGTTTTTT.

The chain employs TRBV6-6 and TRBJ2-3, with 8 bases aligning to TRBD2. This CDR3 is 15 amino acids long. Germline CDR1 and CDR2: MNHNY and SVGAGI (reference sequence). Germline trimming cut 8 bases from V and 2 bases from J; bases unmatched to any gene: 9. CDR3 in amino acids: CASLPGGTNTDTQYF. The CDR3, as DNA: TGTGCCAGCCTCCCGGGAGGGACTAACACAGATACGCAGTATTTT.

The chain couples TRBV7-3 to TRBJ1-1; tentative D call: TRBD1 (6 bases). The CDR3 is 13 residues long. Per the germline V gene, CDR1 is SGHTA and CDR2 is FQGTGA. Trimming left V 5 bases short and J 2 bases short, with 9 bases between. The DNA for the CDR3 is TGTGCCAGCAGCGCGGGACATAACACTGAAGCTTTCTTT. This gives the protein CASSAGHNTEAFF.

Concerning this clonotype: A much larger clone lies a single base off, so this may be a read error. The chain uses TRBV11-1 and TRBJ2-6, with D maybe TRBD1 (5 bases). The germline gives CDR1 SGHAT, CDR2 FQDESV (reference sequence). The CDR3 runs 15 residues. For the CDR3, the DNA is TGTGCCAGCGGAAAGGCCGTCTCTGGGGCCAACGTCCGGACTTTC. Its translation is CASGKAVSGANVRTF.

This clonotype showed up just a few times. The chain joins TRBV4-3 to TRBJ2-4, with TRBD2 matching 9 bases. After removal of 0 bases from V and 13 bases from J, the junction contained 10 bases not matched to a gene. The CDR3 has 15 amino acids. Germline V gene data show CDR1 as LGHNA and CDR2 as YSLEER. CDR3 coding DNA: TGCGCCAGCAGCCAAGAGATGCTAGCGGGAAGGGAGCAGTACTTC. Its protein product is CASSQEMLAGREQYF.

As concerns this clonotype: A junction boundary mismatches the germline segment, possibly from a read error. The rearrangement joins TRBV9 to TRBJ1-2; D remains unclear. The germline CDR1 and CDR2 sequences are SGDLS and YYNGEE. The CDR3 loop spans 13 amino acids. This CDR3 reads CPSSQRGRDGYTF. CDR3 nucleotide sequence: TGTCCCAGCAGCCAGAGAGGGCGTGATGGCTACACCTTC.

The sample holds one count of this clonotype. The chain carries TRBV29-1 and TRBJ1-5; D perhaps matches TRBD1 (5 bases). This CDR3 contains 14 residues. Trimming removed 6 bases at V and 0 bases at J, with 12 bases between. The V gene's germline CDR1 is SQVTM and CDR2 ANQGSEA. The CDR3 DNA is TGCAGCGTGAGGGAGCAGGGTAGCAATCAGCCCCAGCATTTT. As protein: CSVREQGSNQPQHF.

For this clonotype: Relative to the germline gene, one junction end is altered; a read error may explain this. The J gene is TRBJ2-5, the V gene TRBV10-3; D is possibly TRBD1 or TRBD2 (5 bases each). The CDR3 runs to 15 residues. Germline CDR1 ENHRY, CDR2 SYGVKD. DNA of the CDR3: TGTGCCATCAGTGAGTCTAAGGGGACCGGAGAGGCCCAGTACTTC. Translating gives CAISESKGTGEAQYF.

The CDR3 DNA sequence: TGCTCATCTTTGGAGGGGACCAGGGATGGTACGCAGTATTTT. Translating it yields CSSLEGTRDGTQYF. This chain joins TRBV5-1 and TRBJ2-3; possible D gene TRBD2, 6 bases. The CDR3 contains 14 residues. The germline V gene encodes CDR1 SGHRS and CDR2 YFSETQ. The variable domain in full, completed from reference TRBV5-1 and TRBJ2-3, reads KAGVTQTPRYLIKTRGQQVTLSCSPISGHRSVSWYQQTPGQGLQFLFEYFSETQRNKGNFPGRFSGRQFSNSRSEMNVSTLELGDSALYLCSSLEGTRDGTQYFGPGTRLTVL.

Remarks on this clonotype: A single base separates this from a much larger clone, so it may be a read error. CDR3 nucleotide sequence: TGCGTCAGCAGCGGGGGGACAGGGTACGAGCAGTACTTC. This gives the protein CVSSGGTGYEQYF. V is TRBV5-1 and J is TRBJ2-7; either TRBD1 or TRBD2 may fit D (9 bases each). Germline loops: CDR1 SGHRS, CDR2 YFSETQ. CDR3 length equals 13 residues.